Shown below are 32 T cell receptor beta chains from a single sample sequenced in a study of T-cell reconstitution after alpha-beta-depleted transplantation in children. This sample's TCRbeta library carried unique molecular identifier barcodes. TCRdb independently ran MiXCR on the PCR reads; one entry per CDR3 protein. Here the sample spans hundreds of thousands of distinct CDR3 sequences, around 13% being singletons. The material was PBMCs, obtained before TCRalphabeta/CD19-depleted stem cell transplant. These receptors were obtained from a girl aged 2 to 9 with congenital amegakaryocytic thrombocytopenia, due to receive a stem cell transplant.

This clonotype has a handful of counts. The CDR3 spells CASSREGSRSSYEQYF. CDR3 coding DNA: TGTGCCAGCAGCCGTGAGGGGTCTCGGAGCTCCTACGAGCAGTACTTC. The chain carries TRBV21-1 and TRBJ2-7; no check of the table's D call, TRBD2, against the DNA was made. TRBV21-1 is a listed pseudogene. The CDR3 length is 16 residues.

This clonotype occurred many times. The rearrangement uses TRBV20-1 and TRBJ2-5, with no clear D. Germline CDR1 DFQATT, CDR2 SNEGSKA (reference sequence). V lost 2 bases, J lost 1 base, and 14 bases lay in between. The CDR3 sequence is 15 residues long. CDR3 bases: TGCAGTGCTAGACTCCCTAGACCACTCCAAGAGACCCAGTACTTC. Residues: CSARLPRPLQETQYF.

This clonotype has a handful of counts. The chain carries TRBV7-9 and TRBJ2-5; D gene unclear. The germline V gene has CDR1 SEHNR and CDR2 FQNEAQ (reference sequence). The CDR3 has 15 amino acids. V dropped 3 bases and J dropped 5 bases, with 16 bases sitting between them. The CDR3 nucleotides are TGTGCCAGCAGCTTGAGTTTGGGGAATGGGGAGACCCAGTACTTC. This gives the protein CASSLSLGNGETQYF.

Of note for this clonotype: A much larger clone differs by one base, so this may be a read error. This rearrangement joins TRBV5-1 to TRBJ2-3, with a weak D call TRBD2 (6 bases). The germline CDR1 and CDR2 sequences are SGHRS and YFSETQ. Trimming left V 0 bases short and J 1 base short, with 9 bases between. There are 15 residues in the CDR3. CDR3: CASSLEASGTDTQYF. The DNA of the CDR3 is TGCGCCAGCAGCTTGGAGGCTAGCGGCACAGATACGCAGTATTTT.

V is TRBV7-2 and J is TRBJ2-1; a weak D match, TRBD2 (5 bases). Trimming left V 5 bases short and J 9 bases short, with 14 bases between. The CDR3 sequence is 13 residues long. Germline-derived CDR1 and CDR2 are SGHTA and FQGNSA. The CDR3 nucleotides are TGTGCCAGCAGCCTATTAGTCGGAGGTGAGCAGTTCTTC. It is translated as CASSLLVGGEQFF. Drawing the rest from reference TRBV7-2 and TRBJ2-1, the complete variable domain is GAGVSQSPSNKVTEKGKDVELRCDPISGHTALYWYRQSLGQGLEFLIYFQGNSAPDKSGLPSDRFSAERTGGSVSTLTIQRTQQEDSAVYLCASSLLVGGEQFFGPGTRLTVL.

The chain couples TRBV27 to TRBJ2-3; TRBD1 is a possible D gene (6 bases). The ends were cut back, 4 bases at V and 4 bases at J, with 12 bases in the middle. Germline CDR1 is MNHEY and CDR2 is SMNVEV (reference sequence). The CDR3 contains 14 residues. CDR3 bases: TGTGCCAGCAGTTCGCCCGGGACACCAGATACGCAGTATTTT. Encoded protein: CASSSPGTPDTQYF.

This clonotype appeared many times. The CDR3: CASSVAGAPGELFF. Written as DNA, the CDR3 is TGCGCCAGCAGCGTAGCGGGAGCTCCCGGGGAGCTGTTTTTT. V and J are TRBV5-1 and TRBJ2-2; 9 nucleotides line up with TRBD2. The V gene's germline CDR1 is SGHRS and CDR2 YFSETQ. V shed 4 bases and J 6 bases; nucleotides not matched to a gene: 4. There are 14 residues in the CDR3.

This clonotype was picked up many times. V usage is TRBV5-1 and J usage is TRBJ2-1, with TRBD2 matching 12 bases. This CDR3 contains 15 residues. Per the germline V gene, CDR1 is SGHRS and CDR2 is YFSETQ. With V trimmed by 5 bases and J by 7 bases, 7 bases remained unmatched. The CDR3 sequence: CASSTVGLAGNEQFF. CDR3 nucleotides: TGCGCCAGCAGTACCGTTGGACTAGCGGGAAATGAGCAGTTCTTC.

The table lists this clonotype with many counts. The chain couples TRBV7-8 to TRBJ1-6, with TRBD1 matching over 9 bases. Germline CDR1 and CDR2: SGHVS and FQNEAQ. Trimming cost V 7 bases and J 8 bases; bases outside gene matches: 6. The CDR3 loop spans 14 amino acids. The CDR3 sequence is CASNLQGADSPLHF. CDR3 nucleotide sequence: TGTGCCAGCAACCTACAGGGGGCGGATTCACCCCTCCACTTT.

This clonotype was found a few times. V and J are TRBV4-2 and TRBJ2-7; D could derive from TRBD1 or TRBD2 (5 bases each). Trimming cost V 0 bases and J 8 bases, with 11 bases left between them. This CDR3 contains 13 residues. Germline-derived CDR1 and CDR2 are LGHNA and YNFKEQ. CDR3 residues: CASSQEKRGQQYF. The CDR3 DNA is TGTGCCAGCAGCCAAGAAAAGAGGGGACAGCAGTACTTC.

Worth noting for this clonotype: With a much larger clone just one base away, this may be a read error. The CDR3, as DNA: TGTGCCAGCAGTACCGGGACAGGACTGAGTAATACGTACAATGAGCAGTCCTTC. This codes for CASSTGTGLSNTYNEQSF. The chain employs TRBV6-1 and TRBJ2-1; the match to TRBD1 covers 8 bases. CDR3 size: 18 residues. Germline loops: CDR1 MNHNS, CDR2 SASEGT.

The chain is built from TRBV5-5 and TRBJ2-1; unclear D gene. Looked up from germline, CDR1 is SGHKS and CDR2 is YYEKEE (reference sequence). Trimming removed 1 base at V and 6 bases at J, with 17 bases between. The CDR3 spans 16 residues. The chain's CDR3 is CASSLNPTQRTNEQFF. The CDR3 coding sequence is TGTGCCAGCAGCTTGAACCCGACTCAACGTACCAATGAGCAGTTCTTC. Together with reference TRBV5-5 and TRBJ2-1, the CDR3 gives the full variable domain: DAGVTQSPTHLIKTRGQQVTLRCSPISGHKSVSWYQQVLGQGPQFIFQYYEKEERGRGNFPDRFSARQFPNYSSELNVNALLLGDSALYLCASSLNPTQRTNEQFFGPGTRLTVL.

This clonotype occurred a few times. This chain uses TRBV5-6 with TRBJ1-1, with D hard to call. The germline V and J ends were trimmed by 2 bases and 5 bases, with 7 bases remaining between them. From germline, CDR1 is SGHDT and CDR2 YYEEEE. The CDR3 has 12 amino acids. The CDR3 region has the DNA TGTGCCAGCAGCTTATCCACAACTGAAGCTTTCTTT. Its protein is CASSLSTTEAFF.

Turning to this clonotype: A single base separates this from a much larger clone, so it may be a read error. The V and J genes are TRBV12-3 or TRBV12-4 and TRBJ2-5; TRBD1 agrees at 9 bases. The closer fit of TRBJ2-1 to the DNA end suggests the J call may be wrong. The CDR3 is 18 amino acids. The CDR3: CASSLEPKQGAYRETQFF. CDR3 coding DNA: TGTGCCAGCAGCCTAGAGCCCAAACAGGGGGCTTATCGAGAGACCCAGTTCTTC.

This clonotype was seen a few times. The chain is built from TRBV5-1 and TRBJ2-7; a weak D match, TRBD1 (6 bases). CDR1 is SGHRS, CDR2 YFSETQ, per germline. Trimming cost V 0 bases and J 4 bases, with 11 bases left between them. CDR3 length: 14 amino acids. This CDR3 is CASSLDQGLYEQYF. The CDR3 nucleotides are TGCGCCAGCAGCTTGGATCAGGGGCTTTACGAGCAGTACTTC.

The V and J genes are TRBV21-1 and TRBJ2-7. TRBV21-1 is deemed a pseudogene. The CDR3 loop spans 12 amino acids. In nucleotides, the CDR3 is TGTGCCAGCAGCAAAATAGGGAACGAGCAGTACTTC. Its protein is CASSKIGNEQYF.

This clonotype was picked up one time. CDR3 sequence reads: CASRVGGSSPLHF. The DNA of the CDR3 is TGTGCCAGCCGAGTAGGGGGATCTTCACCCCTCCACTTT. This chain connects TRBV12-3 or TRBV12-4 to TRBJ1-6; tentatively, D is TRBD1 (6 bases). Deletions cut 8 bases from V and 9 bases from J, with 14 bases between. This CDR3 is 13 amino acids long.

This clonotype has a count of ten or more. The chain carries TRBV20-1 and TRBJ1-1; no clear D. The CDR3 runs 15 residues. From germline, CDR1 is DFQATT and CDR2 SNEGSKA (reference sequence). Trimming took 0 bases from V and 3 from J, leaving 14 bases between them. CDR3 amino acids: CSARDPRFGDTEAFF. The CDR3 DNA reads TGCAGTGCTAGAGATCCGAGGTTTGGGGACACTGAAGCTTTCTTT.

This chain joins TRBV2 and TRBJ2-5, with 8 bases that match TRBD1. CDR3 length: 14 residues. Germline V gene sequence: CDR1 SNHLY, CDR2 FYNNEI. V gave up 4 bases and J gave up 5 bases; unmatched junction bases: 6. In DNA, the CDR3 is TGTGCCAGCAGTGCAGGGGGCGGTTTGGAGACCCAGTACTTC. Its protein is CASSAGGGLETQYF.

Concerning this clonotype itself: This may be a read error: a much more frequent sequence differs by one nucleotide. The chain couples TRBV5-1 to TRBJ2-1; D not resolved. CDR3 length: 15 amino acids. Germline assignment: CDR1 SGHRS and CDR2 YFSETQ. CDR3 bases: TGCGCCAGCAGCCTTCGGAATGGTTCCTACAATGAGCAGTTGTTC. This codes for CASSLRNGSYNEQLF.

This clonotype was seen only a few times. The J gene is TRBJ2-5, the V gene TRBV20-1, with TRBD2 matching 9 bases. From germline, CDR1 is DFQATT and CDR2 SNEGSKA (reference sequence). The CDR3 loop spans 15 amino acids. V was clipped by 2 bases and J by 2 bases; unmatched bases: 6. Written as DNA, the CDR3 is TGCAGTGCTAGAAGGCTAGCGGGAAAACAAGAGACCCAGTACTTC. Residues: CSARRLAGKQETQYF.

This clonotype occurred many times. V usage is TRBV7-8 and J usage is TRBJ2-1, with 11 positions matching TRBD2. The CDR3 loop spans 15 amino acids. Per the germline V gene, CDR1 is SGHVS and CDR2 is FQNEAQ. Trimming took 6 bases from V and 8 from J; bases not matched to a gene: 9. CDR3 amino acids: CASRPPTSGKYEQFF. CDR3 bases: TGTGCCAGCAGACCTCCGACTAGCGGGAAATATGAGCAGTTCTTC.

The chain is built from TRBV20-1 and TRBJ2-5, with D perhaps assigned TRBD1 or TRBD2 (5 bases each). This CDR3 contains 15 residues. V lost 5 bases to trimming and J lost 2 bases, with 18 bases between them. The germline CDR1 and CDR2 sequences are DFQATT and SNEGSKA (reference sequence). The CDR3 DNA reads as TGCAGTGCTTTGCCCGGGGCAGTCGGTCAAGAGACCCAGTACTTC. As protein: CSALPGAVGQETQYF.

The V and J genes are TRBV7-2 and TRBJ2-7; D is undetermined. The CDR3 length is 14 residues. Germline lookup yields CDR1 SGHTA and CDR2 FQGNSA. Between the trimmed V and J ends, which lost 7 bases and 0 bases, there was a span of 13 bases. CDR3 in DNA: TGTGCCAGCAACTTCCTTGGGCCCTCCTACGAGCAGTACTTC. It codes for CASNFLGPSYEQYF.

The chain employs TRBV20-1 and TRBJ2-7, with 8 positions matching TRBD1. CDR3 size: 13 residues. V was clipped by 5 bases and J by 6 bases; unmatched bases: 9. From germline, CDR1 is DFQATT and CDR2 SNEGSKA (reference sequence). The CDR3 DNA sequence: TGCAGTGCTGAAACCCTAGGACAGGGCGAGCAGTACTTC. It translates to CSAETLGQGEQYF.

There are many counts of this clonotype. This rearrangement joins TRBV18 to TRBJ2-1; D unclear. Trimming removed 5 bases at V and 8 bases at J, with 4 bases between. CDR1 is KGHSH, CDR2 LQKENI, per germline. This CDR3 comprises 10 residues. Here the CDR3 reads CASSSYEQFF. For the CDR3, the DNA is TGTGCCAGCTCAAGCTATGAGCAGTTCTTC.

This clonotype was seen at least ten times. This chain connects TRBV10-2 to TRBJ2-5; D unclear. CDR1 WSHSY and CDR2 SAAADI come from the germline V gene. The ends were cut back, 6 bases at V and 5 bases at J, with 16 bases in the middle. The CDR3 length is 14 residues. CDR3 sequence reads: CASSEIGVVETQYF. The CDR3 region has the DNA TGCGCCAGCAGCGAAATCGGCGTGGTCGAGACCCAGTACTTC.

The rearrangement joins TRBV7-7 to TRBJ2-3, with 11 bases fitting TRBD2. The CDR3 has 17 amino acids. V lost 5 bases to trimming and J lost 2 bases; unmatched junction nucleotides: 9. Germline V gene lookup returns CDR1 SSHAT and CDR2 FNYEAQ (reference sequence). CDR3 in amino acids: CASSLTPGLAVTDTQYF. Here the CDR3 DNA reads TGTGCCAGCAGCCTCACGCCGGGACTAGCGGTCACAGATACGCAGTATTTT.

This clonotype was counted only a few times. J is TRBJ2-1 and V is TRBV7-9, with 7 bases matching TRBD1. This CDR3 region has 18 residues. CDR1 is SEHNR and CDR2 is FQNEAQ in the germline V gene (reference sequence). The V and J ends lost 4 bases and 5 bases, in that order; junction bases with no gene match: 17. The CDR3 sequence: CASSSRAGGPSPHNEQFF. The CDR3 DNA is TGTGCCAGCAGCTCCCGGGCAGGGGGTCCGTCACCGCACAATGAGCAGTTCTTC.

This clonotype appeared a few times. The chain couples TRBV20-1 to TRBJ1-2; D not certain. Germline assignment: CDR1 DFQATT and CDR2 SNEGSKA (reference sequence). V was pared by 6 bases and J by 4 bases, with 12 bases between. The CDR3 loop spans 12 amino acids. The CDR3 region has the DNA TGCAGTGCAAGGGAGCCCCTCTATGGCTACACCTTC. Its translation: CSAREPLYGYTF.

This chain connects TRBV29-1 to TRBJ2-7; the match to TRBD1 covers 8 bases. The CDR3 covers 17 residues. Germline-derived CDR1 and CDR2 are SQVTM and ANQGSEA. With V trimmed by 3 bases and J by 4 bases, 17 bases remained unmatched. CDR3 loop: CSVERRGRGLSGYEQYF. CDR3 nucleotide sequence: TGCAGCGTTGAGAGGCGGGGCAGGGGGCTTTCTGGATACGAGCAGTACTTC.

This clonotype was seen ten or more times. V gene TRBV6-5 combines with J gene TRBJ2-4; 7 nucleotides align to TRBD1. CDR3 size: 14 residues. The germline V gene has CDR1 MNHEY and CDR2 SVGAGI. V shed 2 bases and J 9 bases; nucleotides not matched to a gene: 7. The CDR3 region is CASSYTGTVRIQYF. The CDR3 DNA is TGTGCCAGCAGTTACACCGGGACAGTTCGCATTCAGTACTTC.